The entry that follows covers one T cell receptor (beta chain) sequence. Its antigen has not been determined. Base qualities were left out, and no much larger clone turns up one base away. The sample comes from a study of long-term antiretroviral therapy in people with HIV (dated by TCRdb to between 2021 and 2024). For the wider study: The earliest samples were collected roughly a decade before the 2015 WHO recommendation for immediate ART, at a time when ART was usually postponed until CD4 counts fell. Whether ART initiation and durable HIV suppression were associated with changes in peripheral blood TRB repertoire composition and diversity was tested in a retrospective serial study. A total of 150 to 200 cryopreserved PBMC samples came from 25 to 30 adults with confirmed HIV infection and were collected serially over a mean of roughly six years (range 1-12). About 40% of the roughly 30 participants with HIV were female. No cross-contamination during QIAcube processing was seen in test extractions of a monoclonal T-cell line run alongside about 33 polyclonal samples. Summary of the overall study and its limitations: At every time point, the repertoire was dominated by expanded TRB clones first identified before ART initiation, although this dominance fluctuated and, in many PLHIV, declined after ART. Because cell numbers in pre-ART samples were limited, unsorted PBMC were profiled instead of sorted CD4+ and CD8+ T cells. CDR3 length ranges in HIV repertoires were narrower than in controls, and network structure suggested an antigen-experienced repertoire with only a slight naive shift after ART. The samples span the years 2004 to 2017, and the ART regimens used at that time may not be as effective as current regimens. Because PBMC availability was limited, only the TCR beta chain was sequenced, with no alpha chain pairing. A significant increase in TRB diversity was found to be associated with ART initiation, although TRB diversity was observed to remain significantly below that of transplant donor controls even after long-term ART. No data were available on ART adherence, viral resistance or therapy changes, limiting inferences about post-ART repertoire changes.

To be included, a participant needed at least one PBMC sample from before ART initiation plus at least two post-ART samples. All participants with HIV were treated in the United States of America. Before DNA extraction, cryopreserved samples of roughly 0.9-11 million PBMC were thawed and washed. At the time of the earliest PBMC sample, participants with HIV were aged between about 23 and 54 years. Per participant, PBMC samples came from 1-4 timepoints prior to ART initiation and 2-8 timepoints following ART initiation, for a median of 7 samples. For every participant, serial HIV viral load, CD4+ T-cell count, ART history and demographic data were obtained. A Qiagen kit on a QIAcube was used to extract genomic DNA from unsorted PBMC, with samples processed in batches of 12. The germline V gene yields WSHSY for CDR1 and SAAADI for CDR2. From its cysteine to its phenylalanine, the CDR3 spans 13 amino acids. CDR3 DNA only is kept here, 39 bases in frame from base 1. The germline V and J ends show losses of 6 bases and 5 bases respectively, and no gene match explains 5 bases of the junction.

The immunoSEQ hsTCRB v3.0 assay was used at survey level resolution to sequence the TRB variable region. The target sequencing depth for TRB was roughly 40,000-55,000 T-cell genomes per sample. TRB libraries were pooled and sequenced on an Illumina MiSeq using a v3 150-cycle kit. In the original analysis: Analysis of repertoires was carried out in R inside a reproducible Nextflow workflow spanning QC, data transformation and analysis. LymphoSeq2, an R package for exploring AIRR-Seq data, was used to implement the custom analyses. A handful of samples yielding fewer than 5000 total TRB sequences were excluded, leaving about 190 analyzed HIV repertoires. Among the 200 or so HIV repertoires that were kept, around 60 were collected before ART initiation and 120 to 140 were collected after ART initiation. Each repertoire was downsampled to 5000 TRB nucleotide sequences, and summary statistics were averaged across 100 downsampling iterations. TRB sequences were retained for analysis only if CDR3 regions of at least seven amino acids were present. Two measures captured diversity: a Shannon entropy-derived clonality score and the Gini coefficient. In the repertoire networks, any two of the top 5000 CDR3 amino acid sequences were connected whenever the two sequences differed by an edit distance of one. For TRB CDR3 amino acid sequences, antigen specificity groups and MHC restriction were predicted with GLIPH2. To flag known associations with CMV, EBV, HIV or tissue antigens, CDR3 amino acid sequences were compared against VDJdb and McPAS-TCR. Pre-ART, post-ART and control groups were compared with Wilcoxon signed-rank tests and Holm-Bonferroni correction. In TCRdb, the immuneACCESS table is reduced to in-frame sequences with V and J assigned. These tables do not hold every clone; where another copy was compared, an unresolved V gene accounts for under half, and the others remain unexplained. V and J calls and clone size are as listed in that table; D and trimming were resolved from the DNA. This sample has tens of thousands of clones in its table, and around 83% of those were observed once. The ten top clones hold around 6.5% of the sample.

The source is a young man with HIV. Sequencing used unsorted PBMCs, obtained 1 year after starting antiretroviral therapy. The chain joins TRBV10-2 to TRBJ2-5; TRBD2 matches 8 bases in the middle. The DNA sequence is as follows: TGCGCCAGCAGGCGGGGGGCTGGGGAGACCCAGTACTTC. Translated, it gives CASRRGAGETQYF.